This is a list of T cell receptor beta chains from one sample in a study of T-cell reconstitution after alpha-beta-depleted transplantation in children. MiXCR was run by TCRdb on the PCR reads, yielding one entry per CDR3 protein. The sample has hundreds of thousands of distinct CDR3 sequences, around 12% seen once. The source was PBMCs, collected before TCRalphabeta/CD19-depleted stem cell transplant. These receptors were taken from a girl aged 2-10 years with congenital amegakaryocytic thrombocytopenia, due to receive a stem cell transplant. The CDR3 runs from the conserved cysteine through the conserved F or W. The order of the fields is CDR3 DNA, CDR3 protein, D gene, V gene, J gene, clone size. D genes are given only for firm matches. The size entry is marked missing in some rows and otherwise reads once, few, many or a size class.

DNA: TGTGCCATCAGTCGGACAGACCCCTACGAGCAGTACTTC; CDR3: CAISRTDPYEQYF; D: NA; V: TRBV10-3; J: TRBJ2-7; size: many
DNA: TGCGCCAGCAGTGAGTCAACCGGGACAGGGAACACTGAAGCTTTCTTT; CDR3: CASSESTGTGNTEAFF; D: TRBD1; V: TRBV10-1; J: TRBJ1-1; size: few
DNA: TGTGCCAGCAGTGACCCCGGGACACTCTTTGAAAAACTGTTTTTT; CDR3: CASSDPGTLFEKLFF; D: NA; V: TRBV2; J: TRBJ1-4; size: many
DNA: TGTGCCATCATGGGGGGAACTCGGCTAGCGGGAGGGAGCACAGATACGCAGTATTTT; CDR3: CAIMGGTRLAGGSTDTQYF; D: TRBD2; V: TRBV10-3; J: TRBJ2-3; size: many
DNA: TGCAGTGACCCCAAGCGGGAAGGCTCCTACAATGAGCAGTTCTTC; CDR3: CSDPKREGSYNEQFF; D: TRBD2; V: TRBV20-1; J: TRBJ2-1; size: many
DNA: TGTGCCGTACTCGGGACAGGGAGTCTCGTTACCTACGAGCAGTACTTC; CDR3: CAVLGTGSLVTYEQYF; D: TRBD1; V: TRBV30; J: TRBJ2-7; size: NA
DNA: TGCAGCGTCTCTGACAGGGGACTCATTAACACCATATATTTT; CDR3: CSVSDRGLINTIYF; D: TRBD1; V: TRBV20-1; J: TRBJ1-3; size: NA
DNA: TGTGCCAGTACTCTTGGGCTAGCGGGATTAGTCCCTGAGCAGTTCTTC; CDR3: CASTLGLAGLVPEQFF; D: TRBD2; V: TRBV12-3/TRBV12-4; J: TRBJ2-1; size: many
DNA: TGCAGTGTTCAAGTCGAACGATACACTGAAGCTTTCTTT; CDR3: CSVQVERYTEAFF; D: NA; V: TRBV20-1; J: TRBJ1-1; size: many
DNA: TGCAGCGTTGAAGGTATTAGCGATTATGAGCAGTTCTTC; CDR3: CSVEGISDYEQFF; D: NA; V: TRBV29-1; J: TRBJ2-1; size: many
DNA: TGTGCCAGCAGTTACGGTCATCGGGAGACCCAGTACTTC; CDR3: CASSYGHRETQYF; D: NA; V: TRBV6-5; J: TRBJ2-5; size: NA
DNA: TGCAGTGCTAGGGTCGCGGGGATCTACGAGCAGTACTTC; CDR3: CSARVAGIYEQYF; D: NA; V: TRBV20-1; J: TRBJ2-7; size: NA
DNA: TGTGCCAGCGGGACTAGCGGGAATTATGAGCAGTTCTTC; CDR3: CASGTSGNYEQFF; D: TRBD2; V: TRBV28; J: TRBJ2-1; size: many
DNA: TGTGCCAGCAGTAACACGGGACAGCTGTTTTTT; CDR3: CASSNTGQLFF; D: TRBD1; V: TRBV6-6; J: TRBJ1-4; size: many
DNA: TGTGCCAGCAGTTTTGCAGGGGGCGCGAACACCGGGGAGCTGTTTTTT; CDR3: CASSFAGGANTGELFF; D: TRBD1; V: TRBV27; J: TRBJ2-2; size: many
DNA: TGTGCCAGCAGCCCAGAACAGGGTAGTAACACCGGGGAGCTGTTTTTT; CDR3: CASSPEQGSNTGELFF; D: NA; V: TRBV12-3/TRBV12-4; J: TRBJ2-2; size: NA
DNA: TGTGCCAGCAGTTACTCGGCTTGGTCAGGGACTGGGGCCAACGTCCTGACTTTC; CDR3: CASSYSAWSGTGANVLTF; D: NA; V: TRBV6-5; J: TRBJ2-6; size: many
DNA: TGCAGCGTTGCCGGGACTAGCGTAAGCGCGAACACCGGGGAGCTGTTTTTT; CDR3: CSVAGTSVSANTGELFF; D: TRBD2; V: TRBV29-1; J: TRBJ2-2; size: many
DNA: TGTGCCAGCAGTTTGGGCCGATGGGGGTACGAGCAGTACTTC; CDR3: CASSLGRWGYEQYF; D: NA; V: TRBV12-3/TRBV12-4; J: TRBJ2-7; size: many
DNA: TGCAGTGCCGAGCGGGAACGGAGAAATGAGCAGTTCTTC; CDR3: CSAERERRNEQFF; D: TRBD2; V: TRBV20-1; J: TRBJ2-1; size: few
DNA: TGTGCCAGCAGTCGGGGTAGCGGAAACTACGAGCAGTACTTC; CDR3: CASSRGSGNYEQYF; D: NA; V: TRBV6-1; J: TRBJ2-7; size: many
DNA: TGTGCCAGCAGCAACGAGCGGGCCCTAACCTACGAGCAGTACTTC; CDR3: CASSNERALTYEQYF; D: NA; V: TRBV7-9; J: TRBJ2-7; size: NA
DNA: TGCAGTGCGAATGAGGATAGCAGGTCCCGGGCGGCTTTCTTT; CDR3: CSANEDSRSRAAFF; D: NA; V: TRBV20-1; J: TRBJ1-1; size: many
DNA: TGTGCCAGCAGCTTCGTTCGACTAGCGGGAGGGTGGAGGAACTACAATGAGCAGTTCTTC; CDR3: CASSFVRLAGGWRNYNEQFF; D: TRBD2; V: TRBV11-2; J: TRBJ2-1; size: many
DNA: TGTGCCAGCAGCTTGGCGGGATATCCCTACGAGCAGTACTTC; CDR3: CASSLAGYPYEQYF; D: NA; V: TRBV11-2; J: TRBJ2-7; size: few
DNA: TGCGCCAGCAGCAAGACAGGGGGCGAGGATACGCAGTATTTT; CDR3: CASSKTGGEDTQYF; D: TRBD1; V: TRBV5-1; J: TRBJ2-3; size: NA
DNA: TGTGCCAGCAGTTTTGAGGATACGCAGTATTTT; CDR3: CASSFEDTQYF; D: NA; V: TRBV28; J: TRBJ2-3; size: many
DNA: TGCAGTGCTGGACGAAACACCGGGGAGCTGTTTTTT; CDR3: CSAGRNTGELFF; D: NA; V: TRBV20-1; J: TRBJ2-2; size: many
DNA: TGTGCCAGCAGTTTCCGGCACCCACTGACTCAACTAGCGGGATCCAGCTCCTACAATGAGCAGTTCTTC; CDR3: CASSFRHPLTQLAGSSSYNEQFF; D: TRBD2; V: TRBV12-3/TRBV12-4; J: TRBJ2-1; size: few
DNA: TGTGCCAGCAGCTTAAATCAGAACACTGAAGCTTTCTTT; CDR3: CASSLNQNTEAFF; D: NA; V: TRBV7-6; J: TRBJ1-1; size: many
DNA: TGCAGTGCTGTGGGGTCCTCTGGGGCCAACGTCCTGACTTTC; CDR3: CSAVGSSGANVLTF; D: NA; V: TRBV20-1; J: TRBJ2-6; size: few
DNA: TGCGCCAGCAGCTTGGATATACAGCAGTTCTTC; CDR3: CASSLDIQQFF; D: NA; V: TRBV5-1; J: TRBJ2-1; size: NA
DNA: TGCAGCACAAGACAGGGGATCGGGTACGAGCAGTACTTC; CDR3: CSTRQGIGYEQYF; D: TRBD1; V: TRBV29-1; J: TRBJ2-7; size: many
DNA: TGTGCCACCAGCAGAGGTGTTGCAGGGTGGATAATGAACACTGAAGCTTTCTTT; CDR3: CATSRGVAGWIMNTEAFF; D: NA; V: TRBV15; J: TRBJ1-1; size: many
DNA: TGTGCCAGCAGTTACTCTGGCGGGAGCACAGATACGCAGTATTTT; CDR3: CASSYSGGSTDTQYF; D: NA; V: TRBV6-5; J: TRBJ2-3; size: many
DNA: TGCAGTGCTAGAGACCCCCAGGGGGCCAAAAACATTCAGTACTTC; CDR3: CSARDPQGAKNIQYF; D: NA; V: TRBV20-1; J: TRBJ2-4; size: many
DNA: TGTGCCAGCAGTCCCAGGGTCCCGACCGGGGAGCTGTTTTTT; CDR3: CASSPRVPTGELFF; D: NA; V: TRBV12-3/TRBV12-4; J: TRBJ2-2; size: NA
DNA: TGTGCCAGCAGCCTTGAACCGGGACAGGGGAGCACAGATACGCAGTATTTT; CDR3: CASSLEPGQGSTDTQYF; D: TRBD1; V: TRBV12-3/TRBV12-4; J: TRBJ2-3; size: many
DNA: TGCGCCAGCAGCTTGGCCACGGGGGCCCTTAACGAGCAGTACTTC; CDR3: CASSLATGALNEQYF; D: NA; V: TRBV5-1; J: TRBJ2-7; size: few
DNA: TGCAGTGCTAGCACTAGCGGCTCCTACAATGAGCAGTTCTTC; CDR3: CSASTSGSYNEQFF; D: TRBD2; V: TRBV20-1; J: TRBJ2-1; size: NA
DNA: TGCAGTGCTGCGGGGGGGAACACTGAAGCTTTCTTT; CDR3: CSAAGGNTEAFF; D: NA; V: TRBV20-1; J: TRBJ1-1; size: NA
DNA: TGCGCCAGCAGCTCACGGGACATCAACACCGGGGAGCTGTTTTTT; CDR3: CASSSRDINTGELFF; D: NA; V: TRBV5-1; J: TRBJ2-2; size: many
DNA: TGTGCCACCAGTGAACCCACCAGCGGGAGAGTGGCAGATACGCAGTATTTT; CDR3: CATSEPTSGRVADTQYF; D: TRBD2; V: TRBV24-1; J: TRBJ2-3; size: many
DNA: TGTGCCAGCAGTCTCCACCCCTCCGTGAGCAATGAGCAGTTCTTC; CDR3: CASSLHPSVSNEQFF; D: NA; V: TRBV12-3/TRBV12-4; J: TRBJ2-1; size: NA
DNA: TGCAGTGCTAGAGATAGCGGGAGCTACACCGGGGAGCTGTTTTTT; CDR3: CSARDSGSYTGELFF; D: TRBD2; V: TRBV20-1; J: TRBJ2-2; size: few
DNA: TGCAGCGTTGGGATCATGGGTGTGGAGACCCAGTACTTC; CDR3: CSVGIMGVETQYF; D: NA; V: TRBV29-1; J: TRBJ2-5; size: many